The rows below give T cell receptor beta chains drawn from one sample of a study of CD8 T cells in Susac syndrome. TCRdb processed the immunoSEQ multiplex PCR reads anew with MiXCR; each CDR3 protein has one entry. The table shows some 190,000 distinct CDR3 sequences, with 85% to 95% occurring only once. The sequencing input was CD4+ T cells from PBMCs. The receptors were sampled from a human donor in good health. Both conserved end residues are part of each CDR3. The D gene is left open where the match is weak. Only part of the rows carry a size: once, few, many, or a class if the clone is expanded.

j_gene	d_gene	v_gene	abundance	CDR3nt	CDR3aa
TRBJ1-2	-	TRBV29-1	-	TGCAGCGTTGAAGAAATAAGCTACACCTTC	CSVEEISYTF
TRBJ2-5	TRBD1	TRBV20-1	-	TGCAGTGCTCTACAGGGGGCTAGGGAGACCCAGTACTTC	CSALQGARETQYF
TRBJ1-2	-	TRBV6-5	-	TGTGCCAGCAGTTACTTATCAGCCGGGTCCTATGGCTACACCTTC	CASSYLSAGSYGYTF
TRBJ2-3	TRBD1	TRBV9	once	TGTGCCAGCACCCCGAGGGGGCATTTAGATACGCAGTATTTT	CASTPRGHLDTQYF
TRBJ2-5	-	TRBV6-6	-	TGTGCCAGCAGTCAGGAGACCCAGTACTTC	CASSQETQYF
TRBJ2-1	-	TRBV4-2	-	TGTGCCAGCAGCCAGTTTCGCGGGGTCCCCTACAATGAGCAGTTCTTC	CASSQFRGVPYNEQFF
TRBJ1-5	-	TRBV12-3/TRBV12-4	-	TGTGCCAGCAGTCCTTACTTTAGCAATCAGCCCCAGCATTTT	CASSPYFSNQPQHF
TRBJ2-7	TRBD2	TRBV5-1	-	TGCGCCAGCAGCATACTAGCGGGGGCCTCCTACGAGCAGTACTTC	CASSILAGASYEQYF
TRBJ1-2	TRBD1	TRBV15	-	TGTGCCACCAGCAGAGCCACAGGGGTGTATGGCTACACCTTC	CATSRATGVYGYTF
TRBJ2-2	-	TRBV7-3	-	TGTGCCAGCAGCTTTGGACCTCCTACCGGGGAGCTGTTTTTT	CASSFGPPTGELFF
TRBJ2-3	-	TRBV12-3/TRBV12-4	-	TGTGCCAGCAGTCCCTTGGGACACCAATGGACAGATACGCAGTATTTT	CASSPLGHQWTDTQYF
TRBJ1-1	-	TRBV14	-	TGTGCCAGCAGCCAAGACTTCTTTACTGAAGCTTTCTTT	CASSQDFFTEAFF
TRBJ2-2	-	TRBV19	-	TGTGCCAGTAGTCCCCAGGGAGGCACCGGGGAGCTGTTTTTT	CASSPQGGTGELFF
TRBJ1-5	TRBD1	TRBV6-5	-	TGTGCCAGCAGCCAGACAGGGACTGGAAGTCAGCCCCAGCATTTT	CASSQTGTGSQPQHF
TRBJ1-1	-	TRBV12-3/TRBV12-4	-	TGTGCCAGCAGTTTAGCTCGACGGCTGAACACTGAAGCTTTCTTT	CASSLARRLNTEAFF
TRBJ1-3	-	TRBV9	-	TGTGCCAGCAGCTCTGCAGGGAATTCTGGAAACACCATATATTTT	CASSSAGNSGNTIYF
TRBJ1-1	TRBD1	TRBV20-1	-	TGCAGTGCTACTACAGGGGATCCTGAAGCTTTCTTT	CSATTGDPEAFF
TRBJ2-7	TRBD1	TRBV5-1	-	TGCGCCAGCAGCATCGGACAGGGTGCCGGCGAGCAGTACTTC	CASSIGQGAGEQYF
TRBJ2-1	TRBD2	TRBV30	-	TGTGCCCGTAGCGGGGGGCTAGGAGAGCAGTTCTTC	CARSGGLGEQFF
TRBJ2-7	-	TRBV29-1	-	TGCAGCGTTAGCCGGGACACCGAGCAGTACTTC	CSVSRDTEQYF
TRBJ1-5	-	TRBV7-2	-	TGTGCCAGCAGCTTCAAAATCCGGGACACTCAGCATTTT	CASSFKIRDTQHF
TRBJ1-1	-	TRBV6-5	-	TGTGCCAGCAGCCGTGGGCCATCGGGGAGGACTGAAGCTTTCTTT	CASSRGPSGRTEAFF
TRBJ1-5	-	TRBV12-3/TRBV12-4	-	TGTGCCAGCAGCCTTCCGGGGGGACCCAGCAATCAGCCCCAGCATTTT	CASSLPGGPSNQPQHF
TRBJ2-1	-	TRBV7-3	-	TGTGCCAGCAGCCAGGGTGGTAAAGGGACGAATTACAATGAGCAGTTCTTC	CASSQGGKGTNYNEQFF
TRBJ1-4	-	TRBV7-3	-	TGTGCCAGCAGCTTAAGGGAGGGATCGAAACTGTTTTTT	CASSLREGSKLFF
TRBJ1-5	TRBD1	TRBV6-4	-	TGTGCCAGCGCCCAGTTAGCAGGGGGCCGAGAGCCCCAGCATTTT	CASAQLAGGREPQHF
TRBJ1-2	-	TRBV29-1	once	TGCAGCGTCCGACAGCCCGGAGGCGGCTACACCTTC	CSVRQPGGGYTF
TRBJ1-1	-	TRBV23-1	-	TGCGCCAGCAGTCAATCGGGGACCATGAACACTGAAGCTTTCTTT	CASSQSGTMNTEAFF
TRBJ2-3	-	TRBV7-7	-	TGTGCTAGCAGCTTAACCGGGGGCGGGGCAGATACGCAGTATTTT	CASSLTGGGADTQYF
TRBJ2-5	TRBD1	TRBV7-3	-	TGTGCCAGCAGCAGGACAGGGGCGGGGGAGACCCAGTACTTC	CASSRTGAGETQYF
TRBJ2-7	TRBD1	TRBV20-1	-	TGCAGTGCTAGCCGGGACAGAGCCTACGAGCAGTACTTC	CSASRDRAYEQYF
TRBJ2-2	-	TRBV28	-	TGTGCCAGCTCCACGCATCCTTACACCGGGGAGCTGTTTTTT	CASSTHPYTGELFF
TRBJ2-1	-	TRBV9	-	TGTGCCAGCAGCGTAGGTGGTAATCGCAATGAGCAGTTCTTC	CASSVGGNRNEQFF
TRBJ2-7	-	TRBV12-3/TRBV12-4	once	TGTGCCAGCAGTCAAACAGGGACGGATCGGGCCGAGCAGTACTTC	CASSQTGTDRAEQYF
TRBJ2-1	-	TRBV19	-	TGTGCCAGTAGTCAATTGGGCAGCTCCTACAATGAGCAGTTCTTC	CASSQLGSSYNEQFF
TRBJ1-2	TRBD1	TRBV6-5	-	TGTGCCAGCAGTTACACTACTCGGACAGGGAAAGGCTACACCTTC	CASSYTTRTGKGYTF
TRBJ2-2	-	TRBV7-2	once	TGTGCCAGCAGCTTAGCGAGTAAGGGGTCGACCGGGGAGCTGTTTTTT	CASSLASKGSTGELFF
TRBJ2-5	-	TRBV5-4	-	TGTGCCAGCAGCCCAACCACAGGGCAGCAAGAGACCCAGTACTTC	CASSPTTGQQETQYF
TRBJ2-3	-	TRBV29-1	-	TGCAGCACCCCCGGAGGGGCAAGTGACTTTAATACGCAGTATTTT	CSTPGGASDFNTQYF
TRBJ2-4	-	TRBV6-2/TRBV6-3	-	TGTGCCAGCAGTTACTCGGCTATTAAAAACATTCAGTACTTC	CASSYSAIKNIQYF
TRBJ2-4	-	TRBV5-1	-	TGCGCCAGCAGCCTGGATGGGCTGAGCATTCAGTACTTC	CASSLDGLSIQYF
TRBJ2-1	TRBD2	TRBV29-1	-	TGCAGCGTTGAAAGGACTAGCGGGTACAATGAGCAGTTCTTC	CSVERTSGYNEQFF
TRBJ2-1	-	TRBV14	-	TGTGCCAGCAGCCAAGTTCTCAATAAGGGACATGAGCAGTTCTTC	CASSQVLNKGHEQFF
TRBJ2-2	TRBD1	TRBV29-1	-	TGCAGCGTTAGTATAGGGGGCCTGAACACCGGGGAGCTGTTTTTT	CSVSIGGLNTGELFF
TRBJ2-7	TRBD1	TRBV12-3/TRBV12-4	-	TGTGCCAGCAGGGATCGGGACAGCTACGAGCAGTACTTC	CASRDRDSYEQYF